This paragraph covers one TCR beta chain sequence. The data stem from a study of blood T cells in healthy people across ages. A second PCR, run for roughly 7 to 11 cycles, used a sample-barcoded 5' primer plus a J-beta primer mix. Each CDR3 protein gets one entry after TCRdb re-called the 5' RACE reads with MiXCR. Of about 1.4 million distinct CDR3 sequences in the sample, roughly 64% are singletons; the top ten hold 6.5% to 8.5%. Trimming took off 0 bases at V and 1 base at J, with 9 bases between the two ends. Germline assignment: CDR1 LGHNA and CDR2 YSLEER. The CDR3 runs 15 residues. Total RNA, at least 5.5 micrograms per sample, came from PBMCs.

The sample comprised blood. The rearrangement uses TRBV4-3 and TRBJ1-2, with D perhaps TRBD1 (5 bases). The sequence derives from a man aged 18 to 35 in good health. The CDR3 nucleotides read TGCGCCAGCAGCCAAGATGGGGGGGTTAACTATGGCTACACCTTC. This sequence encodes CASSQDGGVNYGYTF.